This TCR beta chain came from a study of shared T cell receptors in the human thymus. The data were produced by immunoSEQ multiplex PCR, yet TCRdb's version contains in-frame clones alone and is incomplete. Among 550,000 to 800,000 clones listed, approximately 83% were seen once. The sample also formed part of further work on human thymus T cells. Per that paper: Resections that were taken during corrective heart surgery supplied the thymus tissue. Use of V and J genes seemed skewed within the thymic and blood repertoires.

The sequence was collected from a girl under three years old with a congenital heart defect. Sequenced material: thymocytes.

The CDR3: CASRPRVYPWEQYF. The CDR3 DNA reads TGTGCCAGCAGACCGCGGGTATACCCGTGGGAGCAGTACTTC. This rearrangement joins TRBV28 to TRBJ2-7; tentatively, D is TRBD2 (5 bases). The germline CDR1 and CDR2 sequences are MDHEN and SYDVKM. The CDR3 sequence is 14 residues long. V lost 6 bases and J lost 7, with 19 bases in between.